A single sample gave rise to the 30 T cell receptor beta chains below, sequenced in a study of identical twins. TCRdb ran MiXCR on the 5' RACE reads and lists one entry per CDR3 protein. Here the sample spans about 570,000 distinct CDR3 sequences, more than 9% being singletons. The same specimen was also included in a second study, on yellow fever vaccine responses in identical twins.

The sequenced material came from PBMCs. These receptor sequences come from a woman aged 18-35 years in good health.

This clonotype has just a few counts. The gene calls are TRBV27 and TRBJ2-7, with 11 bases identical to TRBD1. CDR3 size: 15 residues. V shed 4 bases and J 3 bases; nucleotides not matched to a gene: 5. The V gene's germline CDR1 is MNHEY and CDR2 SMNVEV (reference sequence). The CDR3 loop reads CASSYSGQGDYEQYF. The CDR3 DNA sequence: TGTGCCAGCAGTTATTCGGGACAGGGGGACTACGAGCAGTACTTC.

This clonotype was found many times. J is TRBJ2-3 and V is TRBV19, with a possible D match to TRBD1 (5 bases). The CDR3 loop spans 11 amino acids. V lost 10 bases to trimming and J lost 8 bases, with 13 bases between them. Germline-derived CDR1 and CDR2 are LNHDA and SQIVND (reference sequence). The CDR3 here is CATSQDLTQYF. The CDR3 DNA follows: TGTGCCACCTCACAGGACCTTACGCAGTATTTT. Together with reference TRBV19 and TRBJ2-3, the CDR3 gives the full variable domain: DGGITQSPKYLFRKEGQNVTLSCEQNLNHDAMYWYRQDPGQGLRLIYYSQIVNDFQKGDIAEGYSVSREKKESFPLTVTSAQKNPTAFYLCATSQDLTQYFGPGTRLTVL.

This clonotype was counted at least ten times. This chain connects TRBV5-1 to TRBJ1-1, with unresolved D. Germline CDR1 SGHRS, CDR2 YFSETQ. This CDR3 region has 12 residues. V gave up 2 bases and J gave up 7 bases, with 9 bases separating them. The DNA for the CDR3 is TGCGCCAGCAGCTTCCCAGGTGGTGAAGCTTTCTTT. This translates into CASSFPGGEAFF.

In DNA form, the CDR3 reads TGTGCCAGCAGCCTCCCCTTTGGAGATACGCAGTATTTT. Translating it yields CASSLPFGDTQYF. The rearrangement uses TRBV7-9 and TRBJ2-3; D is undetermined. This CDR3 spans 13 amino acids. Germline-derived CDR1 and CDR2 are SEHNR and FQNEAQ (reference sequence). V was cut by 5 bases and J by 5 bases, with 11 bases left in between.

There are many counts of this clonotype. The rearrangement uses TRBV4-1 and TRBJ2-3; 9 positions match TRBD2. Germline lookup yields CDR1 MGHRA and CDR2 YSYEKL. CDR3 length: 19 residues. V lost 4 bases and J lost 6; bases outside the gene matches: 20. The CDR3 coding sequence is TGCGCCAGCAGCCTCTTCACTCGCGGCGGGACTAGCCCTAGGGATACGCAGTATTTT. As protein: CASSLFTRGGTSPRDTQYF.

This clonotype was seen a handful of times. The gene calls are TRBV4-3 and TRBJ2-7; 8 bases fit TRBD2. The CDR3 totals 14 residues. V shed 4 bases and J 3 bases; nucleotides not matched to a gene: 5. Germline loops: CDR1 LGHNA, CDR2 YSLEER. CDR3 coding DNA: TGCGCCAGCAGCCCGGGGGGGGCTTACTACGAGCAGTACTTC. This encodes CASSPGGAYYEQYF.

V and J are TRBV28 and TRBJ2-7; D possibly corresponds to TRBD1 (6 bases). This CDR3 is built from 13 residues. V lost 8 bases and J 3 bases, leaving 14 bases between the germline ends. Germline assignment: CDR1 MDHEN and CDR2 SYDVKM. As DNA, the CDR3 is TGTGCCAGCTCCCACAGGGAGATCTACGAGCAGTACTTC. This gives the protein CASSHREIYEQYF.

Note on this clonotype: The junction shows a germline mismatch at one end, possibly a read error. The J gene is TRBJ2-2, the V gene TRBV28, with TRBD1 identical over 7 bases. Germline CDR1 MDHEN, CDR2 SYDVKM. The CDR3 is made up of 16 amino acids. The CDR3 bases are TGTGCCGGCAGTTCAACCCGGACAGGGAACACCGGGGAGCTGTTTTTT. It translates to CAGSSTRTGNTGELFF.

This clonotype was recorded many times. The chain has TRBV7-2 and TRBJ2-3, with no clear D. Germline loops: CDR1 SGHTA, CDR2 FQGNSA. V was trimmed by 0 bases and J by 4 bases, leaving 5 bases between them. The CDR3 spans 13 residues. As DNA, the CDR3 is TGTGCCAGCAGCTTAGCACCCCCAGATACGCAGTATTTT. Its translation is CASSLAPPDTQYF.

In its sample, this clonotype was seen a few times. The chain links TRBV29-1 to TRBJ1-1, with D hard to call. This CDR3 is 11 amino acids long. The germline V and J ends were trimmed by 7 bases and 1 base, with 7 bases remaining between them. CDR1 and CDR2 from the germline V gene are SQVTM and ANQGSEA. The CDR3 protein is CSARKNTEAFF. CDR3 DNA: TGCAGCGCCAGAAAGAACACTGAAGCTTTCTTT.

The chain couples TRBV5-1 to TRBJ2-7, with TRBD2 matching 7 bases. V lost 4 bases to trimming and J lost 7 bases; unmatched junction nucleotides: 8. CDR3 length: 13 amino acids. CDR1 and CDR2 from the germline V gene are SGHRS and YFSETQ. The CDR3 nucleotides are TGCGCCAGCAGCGGACTAGATTCTAGTGAGCAGTACTTC. Translating it yields CASSGLDSSEQYF.

This clonotype has just a few counts. For the CDR3, the DNA is TGCAGCGTTGGACCCCTAGATACGCAGTATTTT. It yields the protein CSVGPLDTQYF. The rearrangement joins TRBV29-1 to TRBJ2-3; D unresolved. V lost 4 bases and J lost 5, with 7 bases in between. CDR1 and CDR2 (germline): SQVTM, ANQGSEA. The CDR3 is 11 residues long.

This clonotype was found many times. The chain has TRBV9 and TRBJ2-2; D perhaps matches TRBD1 (6 bases). Germline loops: CDR1 SGDLS, CDR2 YYNGEE. The CDR3 totals 14 residues. Trimming left V 3 bases short and J 5 bases short, with 11 bases between. DNA of the CDR3: TGTGCCAGCAGCGGGAATAGGGGGACCGGGGAGCTGTTTTTT. Its protein is CASSGNRGTGELFF.

This clonotype appeared many times. This chain joins TRBV9 and TRBJ2-2; D is possibly TRBD1 (5 bases). Germline assignment: CDR1 SGDLS and CDR2 YYNGEE. There are 15 residues in the CDR3. Between the trimmed V and J ends, which lost 0 bases and 3 bases, there was a span of 9 bases. The CDR3 sequence: CASSVVQGYTGELFF. Here the CDR3 DNA reads TGTGCCAGCAGCGTAGTTCAGGGATACACCGGGGAGCTGTTTTTT.

This chain links TRBV27 with TRBJ2-3; D is uncertain. The CDR3 spans 13 residues. V was pared by 2 bases and J by 4 bases, with 7 bases between. Germline values: CDR1 MNHEY, CDR2 SMNVEV (reference sequence). CDR3 loop: CASSLAVSDTQYF. CDR3 bases: TGTGCCAGCAGTTTAGCAGTATCAGATACGCAGTATTTT.

This clonotype was seen a handful of times. The V gene is TRBV24-1, the J gene TRBJ2-1, with unresolved D. Trimming took 9 bases from V and 0 from J, leaving 17 bases between them. The germline gives CDR1 KGHDR, CDR2 SFDVKD. The CDR3 extends over 16 amino acids. In DNA, the CDR3 is TGTGCCACCTCGAGTAGGGTCGCCCCCTCCTACAATGAGCAGTTCTTC. Translation: CATSSRVAPSYNEQFF.

The gene calls are TRBV20-1 and TRBJ1-5; D uncertain. CDR3 length: 12 amino acids. Trimming took 6 bases from V and 9 from J, leaving 15 bases between them. From germline, CDR1 is DFQATT and CDR2 SNEGSKA (reference sequence). CDR3 coding DNA: TGCAGTGCGGAAACTCCCCTGGGGCCCCAGCATTTT. As protein: CSAETPLGPQHF.

This clonotype was found a few times. The rearrangement uses TRBV5-5 and TRBJ2-1; D gene unclear. The V and J ends lost 2 bases and 6 bases respectively, with 15 bases between them. CDR3 length: 15 residues. Looked up from germline, CDR1 is SGHKS and CDR2 is YYEKEE (reference sequence). CDR3 region: CASSLLDLRFNEQFF. For the CDR3, the DNA is TGTGCCAGCAGCTTACTCGACCTCCGTTTCAATGAGCAGTTCTTC.

This clonotype appeared a few times. The rearrangement joins TRBV3-1 to TRBJ2-3; D ambiguous. Germline V gene lookup returns CDR1 LGHDT and CDR2 YNNKEL (reference sequence). V lost 3 bases and J lost 1, with 8 bases in between. The CDR3 has 14 residues. Here the CDR3 DNA reads TGTGCCAGCAGCCAGGGCCACCGCACAGATACGCAGTATTTT. This encodes CASSQGHRTDTQYF.

This clonotype has a handful of counts. V gene TRBV4-1 combines with J gene TRBJ2-7; 8 bases match TRBD1. The CDR3 extends over 14 amino acids. Germline trimming cut 4 bases from V and 3 bases from J; bases unmatched to any gene: 5. The germline V gene has CDR1 MGHRA and CDR2 YSYEKL. The CDR3 loop is CASSPGQDFYEQYF. DNA for the CDR3: TGCGCCAGCAGCCCGGGACAGGACTTCTACGAGCAGTACTTC.

This clonotype was detected ten times or more. This chain joins TRBV10-3 and TRBJ2-1, with 12 bases matching TRBD2. With 2 bases clipped from V and 5 bases from J, the junction kept 7 bases outside the gene matches. The CDR3 is 17 amino acids. CDR1 is ENHRY and CDR2 is SYGVKD in the germline V gene. This CDR3 reads CAISEATRLAGDNEQFF. In DNA form, the CDR3 reads TGTGCCATCAGTGAGGCGACGAGACTAGCGGGAGACAATGAGCAGTTCTTC.

The chain uses TRBV28 and TRBJ1-5; TRBD1 might be the D (6 bases). Germline-derived CDR1 and CDR2 are MDHEN and SYDVKM. There are 14 residues in the CDR3. V was pared by 7 bases and J by 1 base, with 11 bases between. CDR3 residues: CASITQGSNQPQHF. In DNA, the CDR3 is TGTGCCAGCATCACACAGGGAAGCAATCAGCCCCAGCATTTT.

The chain employs TRBV20-1 and TRBJ2-7; D is unclear. The CDR3 extends over 13 amino acids. Trimming pared 4 bases from V and 6 bases from J, leaving 16 bases between. The germline V gene has CDR1 DFQATT and CDR2 SNEGSKA (reference sequence). CDR3 nucleotides: TGCAGTGCTACGGGCGATGATTTCGGCGAGCAGTACTTC. Protein: CSATGDDFGEQYF.

This clonotype was seen at least ten times. The chain joins TRBV12-3 or TRBV12-4 to TRBJ2-5, with D uncertain. V was trimmed by 1 base and J by 5 bases, leaving 14 bases between them. This CDR3 has 15 amino acids. CDR3 protein: CASSLVGRGSETQYF. The CDR3 coding sequence is TGTGCCAGCAGTTTAGTCGGTCGCGGCTCGGAGACCCAGTACTTC.

This clonotype has only a few counts. This chain joins TRBV20-1 and TRBJ2-3, with a possible D match to TRBD1 (7 bases). In germline, CDR1 is DFQATT, CDR2 SNEGSKA (reference sequence). The CDR3 totals 14 residues. Trimming shortened V by 5 bases and J by 1 base, and 13 bases separated the two germline ends. This CDR3 reads CSAPTGTGTDTQYF. The CDR3 nucleotides read TGCAGTGCTCCGACAGGGACTGGCACAGATACGCAGTATTTT.

This clonotype was seen repeatedly, ten times or more. V usage is TRBV11-2 and J usage is TRBJ2-7; D unresolved. This CDR3 has 15 amino acids. Germline V gives CDR1 SGHAT, CDR2 FQNNGV. Trimming removed 6 bases at V and 5 bases at J, with 20 bases between. The DNA for the CDR3 is TGTGCCAGCAGAGATCAGGCCCTGGGGTTCGACGAGCAGTACTTC. Translated, it gives CASRDQALGFDEQYF.

A few counts support this clonotype. The chain couples TRBV12-3 or TRBV12-4 to TRBJ2-1; D ambiguous. V was trimmed by 4 bases and J by 10 bases, leaving 8 bases between them. The CDR3 extends over 11 amino acids. This chain's CDR3 is CASSSPGEQFF. In DNA form, the CDR3 reads TGTGCCAGCAGTTCCCCCGGGGAGCAGTTCTTC.

The rearrangement links TRBV11-2 to TRBJ2-7, with 7 nucleotides matching TRBD1. V lost 5 bases and J lost 2; bases outside the gene matches: 9. Germline values: CDR1 SGHAT, CDR2 FQNNGV. The CDR3 consists of 15 residues. In nucleotides, the CDR3 is TGTGCCAGCAGCCCGACACAGGGGCGCCCCTACGAGCAGTACTTC. Translation: CASSPTQGRPYEQYF.

In this sample, this clonotype turned up many times. V is TRBV7-2 and J is TRBJ2-7, with a possible D match to TRBD2 (5 bases). The CDR3 is 13 amino acids. Germline CDR1 reads SGHTA; CDR2 reads FQGNSA. V dropped 4 bases and J dropped 4 bases, with 11 bases sitting between them. The CDR3 DNA follows: TGTGCCAGCAGCTGGGAGCTTGGGTACGAGCAGTACTTC. This gives the protein CASSWELGYEQYF.

This clonotype was counted a few times. The chain links TRBV11-2 to TRBJ2-1; 7 nucleotides agree with TRBD2. This CDR3 is 16 amino acids long. V lost 5 bases, J lost 4 bases, and 11 bases stayed unmatched. CDR1 and CDR2 from the germline V gene are SGHAT and FQNNGV. The CDR3 reads CASSPPLASGYNEQFF. CDR3 DNA sequence: TGTGCCAGCAGCCCCCCCCTGGCTAGCGGATACAATGAGCAGTTCTTC.